What follows are 6 T cell receptor beta chains derived from one specimen sequenced in a study of blood T cell repertoires in COVID-19. Only in-frame clones appear in the TCRdb table, and some are missing; sequencing was by immunoSEQ multiplex PCR. The data show some 330,000 clones, roughly 80% seen once. The sequencing sample was made of PBMCs or T cells enriched from blood (not recorded which). The receptors shown here come from a woman aged 45-60 years who had recovered from COVID-19.

The CDR3: CASSVRNSGDTDTQYF. The CDR3 DNA sequence: TGTGCCAGCAGCGTAAGGAATAGCGGAGACACAGATACGCAGTATTTT. This chain joins TRBV9 and TRBJ2-3, with D perhaps matching TRBD2 (6 bases). V lost 1 base, J lost 2 bases, and 14 bases lay in between. CDR3 length: 16 amino acids. The germline gives CDR1 SGDLS, CDR2 YYNGEE.

The gene calls are TRBV6-2 or TRBV6-3 and TRBJ1-2, with 12 bases aligning to TRBD1. Trimming at V came to 5 bases and at J to 3 bases, leaving 16 bases not matched to a gene. Germline lookup yields CDR1 MNHEY and CDR2 SVGEGT. The CDR3 length is 19 residues. DNA of the CDR3: TGTGCCAGCAGTCCCACCGGGACAGGGGGCTTCGTGTTGGACTATGGCTACACCTTC. Its protein product is CASSPTGTGGFVLDYGYTF.

There are a few counts of this clone. The gene calls are TRBV5-4 and TRBJ1-2; 7 bases match TRBD1. This CDR3 contains 17 residues. V lost 3 bases and J lost 2; bases outside the gene matches: 13. The germline CDR1 and CDR2 sequences are SGHNT and YYREEE (reference sequence). The CDR3 is CASSYSYARDRNYGYTF. The DNA for the CDR3 is TGTGCCAGCAGCTATTCATACGCCAGGGACAGAAACTATGGCTACACCTTC.

The chain recombines TRBV11-2 with TRBJ2-5; 7 bases align to TRBD1. The ends lost 5 bases at V and 5 bases at J; junction bases unmatched: 20. The V gene's germline CDR1 is SGHAT and CDR2 FQNNGV. CDR3 length: 18 amino acids. CDR3 sequence: CASSQTLIGQAETETQYF. As DNA, the CDR3 is TGTGCCAGCAGCCAGACGTTAATCGGACAGGCGGAAACGGAGACCCAGTACTTC.

Comments on this clone: Sequence at one end of the junction differs from germline and may be a read error. This sequence joins TRBV30 and TRBJ2-1, with 8 bases aligning to TRBD2. Germline V CDR1 and CDR2: GTSNPN, SVGIG (reference sequence). This CDR3 is built from 11 residues. This CDR3 is CAWRIAGEQFF. CDR3 DNA: TGTGCTTGGAGAATAGCGGGAGAGCAGTTCTTC.

The genes are TRBV5-5 and TRBJ1-4; the D is unclear. The CDR3 consists of 14 residues. V gave up 2 bases and J gave up 6 bases, with 11 bases separating them. CDR1 and CDR2 from the germline V gene are SGHKS and YYEKEE (reference sequence). As DNA, the CDR3 is TGTGCCAGCAGCTTTAGCGCGGGCTATGAAAAACTGTTTTTT. It specifies CASSFSAGYEKLFF.